These 7 T cell receptor beta chains came from one sample sequenced in a study of beta chain features in type 1 diabetes. Since all of the isolated RNA was reverse transcribed, expressed TCRB transcripts were what got sequenced. The repertoire was sequenced with immunoSEQ multiplex PCR; TCRdb's copy has only in-frame clones and lacks some. The table has some 900,000 clones, roughly 15% seen once. Input material: naive CD4+ T cells from blood. The origin of the receptors is a woman aged 18-30 years in good health.

The chain joins TRBV19 to TRBJ2-1; D uncertain. The CDR3 is 15 amino acids. The V gene's germline CDR1 is LNHDA and CDR2 SQIVND (reference sequence). V gave up 1 base and J gave up 4 bases, with 11 bases separating them. The CDR3 loop is CASSIVFRVYNEQFF. The CDR3 coding sequence is TGTGCCAGTAGTATAGTGTTTCGGGTGTACAATGAGCAGTTCTTC.

The chain uses TRBV28 and TRBJ1-4, with D uncertain. The V and J ends lost 6 bases and 8 bases respectively, with 19 bases between them. Germline loops: CDR1 MDHEN, CDR2 SYDVKM. CDR3 length equals 15 residues. Here the CDR3 DNA reads TGTGCCAGCAGCACTAAGCAGGACCTCACCGAAAAACTGTTTTTT. Its protein is CASSTKQDLTEKLFF.

This chain connects TRBV18 to TRBJ2-5, with 7 bases that match TRBD1. After removal of 2 bases from V and 1 base from J, the junction contained 10 bases not matched to a gene. CDR1 KGHSH and CDR2 LQKENI come from the germline V gene. CDR3 length: 17 residues. The CDR3 loop reads CASSPLGTATRQETQYF. DNA of the CDR3: TGTGCCAGCTCACCATTAGGGACAGCTACCCGCCAAGAGACCCAGTACTTC.

This clone was detected once. The chain couples TRBV5-1 to TRBJ2-7, with TRBD1 matching over 9 bases. The CDR3 spans 15 residues. J gave up 4 bases and V 4 bases, and 9 bases lay outside the gene matches. Germline-derived CDR1 and CDR2 are SGHRS and YFSETQ. In DNA form, the CDR3 reads TGCGCCAGCAGCGAACCGGGACAGGGTCAATACGAGCAGTACTTC. It codes for CASSEPGQGQYEQYF.

This clone came up a few times. One junction end disagrees with the germline gene, perhaps due to a read error. This sequence joins TRBV29-1 and TRBJ2-7, with D perhaps TRBD1 (6 bases). In germline, CDR1 is SQVTM, CDR2 ANQGSEA. CDR3 length: 14 amino acids. Here the CDR3 reads CSVGRGRGSNEQYF. CDR3 sequence (DNA): TGCAGCGTTGGACGGGGCAGGGGCTCCAACGAGCAGTACTTC.

The chain is built from TRBV7-2 and TRBJ2-5, with 9 bases lining up with TRBD2. This CDR3 region has 13 residues. V lost 6 bases and J lost 7; bases outside the gene matches: 6. CDR1 and CDR2 (germline): SGHTA, FQGNSA. As DNA, the CDR3 is TGTGCCAGCAGTTTGACTAGCGGCCCGACCCAGTACTTC. Translation: CASSLTSGPTQYF.

This clone has more than one count but fewer than ten. J is TRBJ2-5 and V is TRBV27; D call uncertain. Trimming removed 0 bases from V and 5 bases from J, with 13 bases in between. Looked up from germline, CDR1 is MNHEY and CDR2 is SMNVEV (reference sequence). The CDR3 has 15 residues. CDR3 DNA: TGTGCCAGCAGTTTATCGGTAGGCCCCCGGGAGACCCAGTACTTC. Protein sequence: CASSLSVGPRETQYF.